Here is one T cell receptor (beta chain) with its context. TCRdb reprocessed the 5' RACE reads, with one entry per CDR3 protein and no DNA. The sample has some 330,000 distinct CDR3 sequences. This entry is derived from a study of monozygotic twins with inflammatory bowel disease. This CDR3 has 11 residues. The germline CDR1 and CDR2 sequences are DFQATT and SNEGSKA (reference sequence). Sequenced sample: blood. The sequence derives from a human donor with ulcerative colitis or Crohn's disease, or a healthy co-twin of an affected twin (not recorded which). The chain recombines TRBV20-1 with TRBJ2-1. This chain's CDR3 is CSARAYNEQFF.